A single sample gave rise to the 10 T cell receptor beta chains below, sequenced in a study of T cell repertoires in cytomegalovirus infection. One entry per CDR3 protein results from TCRdb running MiXCR on the reads. There are fewer than 950,000 distinct CDR3 sequences in the sample; over 25% occur only once, and roughly 12% lies in the top ten. These receptors' targets are unknown. The sample consisted of cultured CD8+ T cells from PBMCs, taken from culture after CMV antigen stimulation. These receptors were taken from a human donor in good health (CMV status not recorded). Some clones in this sample may be carry-over from other donors' samples.

Regarding this clonotype: Sequence at one end of the junction differs from germline and may be a read error. This chain joins TRBV7-9 and TRBJ1-5; no reliable D call. Germline loops: CDR1 SEHNR, CDR2 FQNEAQ (reference sequence). The CDR3 is 13 residues long. CDR3 amino acids: CANSVGPAQPQHF. The CDR3 coding sequence is TGTGCCAACAGCGTAGGGCCCGCTCAGCCCCAGCATTTT.

This chain uses TRBV27 with TRBJ2-2; maybe TRBD2 (5 bases). V was shortened by 7 bases and J by 4 bases, with 13 bases between the two germline ends. From germline, CDR1 is MNHEY and CDR2 SMNVEV (reference sequence). This CDR3 is 14 amino acids long. CDR3 amino acids: CASTSSGSTGELFF. The CDR3, as DNA: TGTGCCAGCACCTCCTCGGGGTCCACCGGGGAGCTGTTTTTT.

At least ten counts were recorded for this clonotype. This chain uses TRBV28 with TRBJ2-1; a weak D match, TRBD1 (5 bases). The CDR3 totals 19 residues. Germline V gives CDR1 MDHEN, CDR2 SYDVKM. V shed 6 bases and J shed 8 bases, with 32 bases lying between them. This chain's CDR3 is CASRKPTPYRIPTDDEQFF. In DNA, the CDR3 is TGTGCCAGCAGAAAACCTACACCCTACAGGATTCCGACCGATGATGAGCAGTTCTTC. Full variable domain (rest looked up from reference TRBV28 and TRBJ2-1): DVKVTQSSRYLVKRTGEKVFLECVQDMDHENMFWYRQDPGLGLRLIYFSYDVKMKEKGDIPEGYSVSREKKERFSLILESASTNQTSMYLCASRKPTPYRIPTDDEQFFGPGTRLTVL.

This clonotype was counted many times. This chain uses TRBV7-9 with TRBJ2-1, with 9 positions matching TRBD1. With V trimmed by 10 bases and J by 5 bases, 9 bases remained unmatched. This CDR3 region has 14 residues. CDR1 and CDR2 from the germline V gene are SEHNR and FQNEAQ (reference sequence). The CDR3 DNA reads as TGTGCCACTCACAGGGGGCAGCTGAACAATGAGCAGTTCTTC. It specifies CATHRGQLNNEQFF.

This clonotype came up a few times. The rearrangement uses TRBV27 and TRBJ2-3; no reliable D call. Germline V lookup: CDR1 MNHEY, CDR2 SMNVEV (reference sequence). Trimming took off 5 bases at V and 5 bases at J, with 11 bases between the two ends. This CDR3 region has 13 residues. CDR3 nucleotide sequence: TGTGCCAGCAGTACGGAGCATCAAGATACGCAGTATTTT. This codes for CASSTEHQDTQYF.

About this clonotype itself: A read error may be the cause here, since a much bigger clone is one base away. The genes are TRBV6-8 and TRBJ1-1, with 10 bases aligning to TRBD1. This CDR3 region has 13 residues. Per the germline V gene, CDR1 is MNHGY and CDR2 is SAAAGT. The V gene end was trimmed by 6 bases and the J gene end by 4 bases; junction bases not matched to a gene: 2. The CDR3 here is CASRWTGGTEAFF. CDR3 in DNA: TGTGCCAGCAGATGGACAGGGGGCACTGAAGCTTTCTTT.

This clonotype has a handful of counts. This chain links TRBV7-9 with TRBJ2-3; D gene unclear. The CDR3 runs 15 residues. From germline, CDR1 is SEHNR and CDR2 FQNEAQ (reference sequence). Trimming took 1 base from V and 0 from J, leaving 8 bases between them. CDR3 sequence (DNA): TGTGCCAGCAGCTTAGGACACGCTAGCACAGATACGCAGTATTTT. This translates into CASSLGHASTDTQYF.

The chain recombines TRBV28 with TRBJ2-3; perhaps D is TRBD1 or TRBD2 (7 bases each). Germline assignment: CDR1 MDHEN and CDR2 SYDVKM. Trimming pared 4 bases from V and 6 bases from J, leaving 17 bases between. The CDR3 loop spans 15 amino acids. The CDR3 is CASSYREGAQDTQYF. The CDR3 DNA reads as TGTGCCAGCAGTTACAGGGAGGGGGCCCAGGATACGCAGTATTTT. Variable domain in full (rest from reference TRBV28 and TRBJ2-3): DVKVTQSSRYLVKRTGEKVFLECVQDMDHENMFWYRQDPGLGLRLIYFSYDVKMKEKGDIPEGYSVSREKKERFSLILESASTNQTSMYLCASSYREGAQDTQYFGPGTRLTVL.

The rearrangement uses TRBV23-1 and TRBJ2-7; 10 bases fit TRBD1. TRBV23-1 is designated an ORF whose function remains uncertain. The CDR3 contains 15 residues. Germline trimming cut 3 bases from V and 2 bases from J; bases unmatched to any gene: 4. The CDR3 region has the DNA TGCGCCAGCAGTCATCCGGGACAGGGGCCCTACGAGCAGTACTTC. Protein product: CASSHPGQGPYEQYF.

This clonotype was seen repeatedly, ten times or more. V is TRBV7-6 and J is TRBJ1-1; D unclear. The CDR3 is made up of 11 amino acids. The germline V gene has CDR1 SGHVS and CDR2 FNYEAQ. V shed 1 base and J shed 9 bases, with 6 bases lying between them. The DNA of the CDR3 is TGTGCCAGCAGCTTAGAAGGACAAGCTTTCTTT. It codes for CASSLEGQAFF. Complete variable domain (other parts from reference TRBV7-6 and TRBJ1-1): GAGVSQSPRYKVTKRGQDVALRCDPISGHVSLYWYRQALGQGPEFLTYFNYEAQQDKSGLPNDRFSAERPEGSISTLTIQRTEQRDSAMYRCASSLEGQAFFGQGTRLTVV.